The 23 T cell receptor beta chains given below trace back to one sample, sequenced in a study of breast tumors, draining lymph nodes, adjacent tissues. Samples came from axillary lymph nodes draining the breast cancer. TCRdb re-called the multiplex PCR reads through MiXCR, storing one row per CDR3 protein. This table has some 230,000 distinct CDR3 sequences, less than 40% appearing once. Sequenced input: axillary lymph node tissue. All receptors derive from a female donor with breast cancer. Some clones in this sample may be carry-over from other donors' samples.

The table lists this clonotype with many counts. The chain couples TRBV4-1 to TRBJ1-2; a weak D match, TRBD1 (5 bases). CDR1 is MGHRA, CDR2 YSYEKL, per germline. The CDR3 is 15 amino acids. V lost 1 base and J 6 bases, leaving 15 bases between the germline ends. CDR3 amino acids: CASSQGGPLGDGYTF. In DNA form, the CDR3 reads TGCGCCAGCAGCCAAGGGGGACCCCTTGGGGATGGCTACACCTTC.

This clonotype has ten or more counts. V gene TRBV20-1 combines with J gene TRBJ2-2, with TRBD2 identical over 8 bases. Germline values: CDR1 DFQATT, CDR2 SNEGSKA (reference sequence). V gave up 6 bases and J gave up 7 bases; unmatched junction bases: 13. The CDR3 has 15 amino acids. CDR3 residues: CSASRGGPRNGELFF. The CDR3 DNA follows: TGCAGTGCCTCACGCGGGGGGCCTAGGAACGGGGAGCTGTTTTTT.

CDR3 nucleotide sequence: TGCAGAGCACAGGACAGGGGCGCTTTCTTT. Translating gives CRAQDRGAFF. The chain is built from TRBV20-1 and TRBJ1-1; 9 bases match TRBD1. Germline assignment: CDR1 DFQATT and CDR2 SNEGSKA (reference sequence). The CDR3 length is 10 residues.

This clonotype was observed at least ten times. V is TRBV6-1 and J is TRBJ2-7, with 8 bases fitting TRBD1. V lost 3 bases, J lost 2 bases, and 6 bases stayed unmatched. CDR1 MNHNS and CDR2 SASEGT come from the germline V gene. The CDR3 sequence is 15 residues long. The chain's CDR3 is CASSEDRVFPYEQYF. CDR3 nucleotides: TGTGCCAGCAGTGAGGACAGGGTGTTTCCCTACGAGCAGTACTTC.

This clonotype was counted many times. The genes are TRBV20-1 and TRBJ2-3, with 7 bases lining up with TRBD2. The germline V gene has CDR1 DFQATT and CDR2 SNEGSKA (reference sequence). V shed 6 bases and J 3 bases; nucleotides not matched to a gene: 9. This CDR3 is built from 14 residues. CDR3 bases: TGCAGTGCCCTGTGGGGCGGGAGAACAGATACGCAGTATTTT. Protein: CSALWGGRTDTQYF.

The table lists this clonotype with many counts. V and J are TRBV9 and TRBJ2-3, with D perhaps matching TRBD1 (5 bases). Germline assignment: CDR1 SGDLS and CDR2 YYNGEE. V lost 1 base, J lost 2 bases, and 14 bases lay in between. CDR3 length: 16 residues. CDR3 sequence (DNA): TGTGCCAGCAGCGTATTGGGGCGGACCCTCACAGATACGCAGTATTTT. Translated: CASSVLGRTLTDTQYF. Full variable domain (outside the CDR3, taken from reference TRBV9 and TRBJ2-3): DSGVTQTPKHLITATGQRVTLRCSPRSGDLSVYWYQQSLDQGLQFLIQYYNGEERAKGNILERFSAQQFPDLHSELNLSSLELGDSALYFCASSVLGRTLTDTQYFGPGTRLTVL.

This clonotype was counted at least ten times. This chain joins TRBV27 and TRBJ1-6, with 8 bases identical to TRBD1. The CDR3 sequence is 14 residues long. Unmatched junction bases numbered 7, after V lost 6 bases and J lost 9 bases. CDR1 is MNHEY and CDR2 is SMNVEV in the germline V gene (reference sequence). This CDR3 reads CASRLQGDSSPLHF. The CDR3 nucleotides read TGTGCCAGCAGATTACAGGGGGATAGTTCACCCCTCCACTTT.

This clonotype has at least ten counts. The chain is built from TRBV29-1 and TRBJ1-4; D remains ambiguous. Trimming pared 5 bases from V and 3 bases from J, leaving 10 bases between. Per germline, CDR1 SQVTM and CDR2 ANQGSEA. The CDR3 has 13 residues. Here the CDR3 DNA reads TGCAGCGTTCGGGCAGAACCTAATGAAAAACTGTTTTTT. Translated: CSVRAEPNEKLFF.

The chain is built from TRBV10-1 and TRBJ1-5; D ambiguous. V dropped 3 bases and J dropped 6 bases, with 12 bases sitting between them. Germline lookup yields CDR1 WNHNN and CDR2 SYGVQD (reference sequence). This CDR3 has 14 amino acids. The CDR3 sequence is CASSDGEAGQPQHF. CDR3 DNA: TGCGCCAGCAGTGATGGGGAGGCGGGTCAGCCCCAGCATTTT.

V and J are TRBV7-2 and TRBJ1-1; the match to TRBD1 covers 10 bases. Germline CDR1 SGHTA, CDR2 FQGNSA. The V gene end was trimmed by 5 bases and the J gene end by 11 bases; junction bases not matched to a gene: 8. CDR3 length: 13 residues. The CDR3 protein is CASSPWDRGGAFF. In DNA, the CDR3 is TGTGCCAGCAGCCCATGGGACAGGGGTGGTGCTTTCTTT.

The sample holds many counts of this clonotype. The chain links TRBV9 to TRBJ2-3; D may be TRBD2 (5 bases). The CDR3 loop spans 13 amino acids. V was cut by 5 bases and J by 3 bases, with 10 bases left in between. Germline V gene lookup returns CDR1 SGDLS and CDR2 YYNGEE. The CDR3: CASRGDGTDTQYF. For the CDR3, the DNA is TGTGCCAGCAGGGGAGATGGGACAGATACGCAGTATTTT. Supplemented by reference TRBV9 and TRBJ2-3, the full variable domain reads DSGVTQTPKHLITATGQRVTLRCSPRSGDLSVYWYQQSLDQGLQFLIQYYNGEERAKGNILERFSAQQFPDLHSELNLSSLELGDSALYFCASRGDGTDTQYFGPGTRLTVL.

Concerning this clonotype itself: A read error is possible here, since a much larger clone lies one base away. Since no conserved phenylalanine or tryptophan closes the CDR3, a read error is the likely cause. The V call is TRBV6-6, the J call TRBJ2-2, with 7 bases that match TRBD1. Germline assignment: CDR1 MNHNY and CDR2 SVGAGI (reference sequence). The CDR3 has 16 residues. Trimming took 5 bases from V and 5 from J; bases not matched to a gene: 11. The CDR3 loop is CASSVTGQTKTGELFL. The CDR3, as DNA: TGTGCCAGCAGTGTAACGGGACAGACCAAGACCGGGGAGCTGTTTCTT.

The gene calls are TRBV9 and TRBJ1-3; D not resolved. The CDR3 loop spans 15 amino acids. Trimming removed 4 bases at V and 0 bases at J, with 11 bases between. The germline V gene has CDR1 SGDLS and CDR2 YYNGEE. CDR3: CASSPGRISGNTIYF. Written as DNA, the CDR3 is TGTGCCAGCAGCCCGGGTCGGATCTCTGGAAACACCATATATTTT.

This clonotype was found many times. The J gene is TRBJ2-5, the V gene TRBV7-9; a weak D match, TRBD2 (5 bases). This CDR3 contains 16 residues. V was shortened by 5 bases and J by 2 bases, with 18 bases between the two germline ends. Germline values: CDR1 SEHNR, CDR2 FQNEAQ (reference sequence). The CDR3 spells CASSPSWTEDQETQYF. The CDR3, as DNA: TGTGCCAGCAGCCCTTCCTGGACGGAGGATCAAGAGACCCAGTACTTC.

The chain has TRBV5-1 and TRBJ1-2; 8 nucleotides match TRBD1. This CDR3 spans 14 amino acids. J lost 2 bases, V lost 3 bases, and 3 bases had no gene match. Germline CDR1 is SGHRS and CDR2 is YFSETQ. The CDR3: CASSYQGANYGYTF. In nucleotides, the CDR3 is TGCGCCAGCAGCTATCAGGGGGCAAACTATGGCTACACCTTC.

This clonotype showed up many times. V gene TRBV6-1 combines with J gene TRBJ1-4; D possibly corresponds to TRBD1 (5 bases). The CDR3 extends over 14 amino acids. The V gene lost 1 base and the J gene lost 8 bases, with 11 bases spanning the gap. Germline loops: CDR1 MNHNS, CDR2 SASEGT. The chain's CDR3 is CASSEGQFREKLFF. DNA of the CDR3: TGTGCCAGCAGTGAAGGACAGTTTAGAGAAAAACTGTTTTTT.

About this clonotype itself: A much larger clone lies a single base off, so this may be a read error. The chain employs TRBV20-1 and TRBJ2-2, with D tentatively TRBD2 (6 bases). CDR1 is DFQATT and CDR2 is SNEGSKA in the germline V gene (reference sequence). CDR3 length: 14 amino acids. Between the trimmed V and J ends, which lost 6 bases and 12 bases, there was a span of 23 bases. The CDR3 region has the DNA TGCAGTGCCCGCCGCGGCGGGGCGAACGCGAAGCTGTTTTTT. It encodes CSARRGGANAKLFF.

This clonotype appeared many times. This chain uses TRBV20-1 with TRBJ2-3; D is unclear. This CDR3 comprises 13 residues. Germline CDR1 and CDR2: DFQATT and SNEGSKA (reference sequence). V was trimmed by 0 bases and J by 2 bases, leaving 6 bases between them. The CDR3 here is CSARDKYTDTQYF. The CDR3 DNA follows: TGCAGTGCTAGAGATAAGTACACAGATACGCAGTATTTT.

This clonotype was detected once. It is likely a read error, because the conserved phenylalanine at the end of the CDR3 is missing. The rearrangement joins TRBV19 to TRBJ2-3; possibly TRBD2 for D (5 bases). Between the trimmed V and J ends, which lost 1 base and 6 bases, there was a span of 17 bases. The germline gives CDR1 LNHDA, CDR2 SQIVND (reference sequence). The CDR3 is 16 amino acids. Written as DNA, the CDR3 is TGTGCCAGTAGTATAGTCTCGGTGGGGTTAGCGGATACGCAGTATTCT. Protein product: CASSIVSVGLADTQYS.

The J gene is TRBJ2-7, the V gene TRBV4-1, with D possibly matching TRBD2 (6 bases). Trimming cost V 4 bases and J 4 bases, with 14 bases left between them. This CDR3 contains 14 residues. Looked up from germline, CDR1 is MGHRA and CDR2 is YSYEKL. The CDR3 region is CASSPRELLYEQYF. CDR3 DNA: TGCGCCAGCAGCCCCCGGGAGCTATTATACGAGCAGTACTTC.

This chain connects TRBV5-6 to TRBJ2-5; D assignment may be TRBD1 or TRBD2 (5 bases each). The CDR3 is made up of 14 amino acids. Deletions cut 2 bases from V and 11 bases from J, with 19 bases between. In germline, CDR1 is SGHDT, CDR2 YYEEEE. The DNA for the CDR3 is TGTGCCAGCAGCTTCGCCGGGGCTGGGACCCATCAGTACTTC. Its translation: CASSFAGAGTHQYF.

This rearrangement joins TRBV6-2 or TRBV6-3 to TRBJ2-3, with D possibly TRBD2 on 5 matching bases. The CDR3 sequence is 16 residues long. Germline V gene data show CDR1 as MNHEY and CDR2 as SVGEGT. The germline V and J ends were trimmed by 3 bases and 2 bases, with 15 bases remaining between them. The CDR3 DNA reads TGTGCCAGCAGTTATAGTGCGGGCCTCGTCACAGATACGCAGTATTTT. The encoded protein is CASSYSAGLVTDTQYF.

This clonotype was counted ten times or more. The V gene is TRBV11-2, the J gene TRBJ2-5, with 7 bases lining up with TRBD1. The CDR3 extends over 15 amino acids. V gave up 5 bases and J gave up 2 bases; unmatched junction bases: 8. Per the germline V gene, CDR1 is SGHAT and CDR2 is FQNNGV. Here the CDR3 reads CASSRYGTVQETQYF. CDR3 DNA sequence: TGTGCCAGCAGCCGTTATGGGACAGTACAAGAGACCCAGTACTTC.